The T cell receptor beta chain under discussion was sequenced for a study of response to subunit inactivated influenza vaccine. A few counts support this clonotype. Its antigen is undetermined. J gave up 4 bases and V 2 bases, and 7 bases lay outside the gene matches. The CDR3 spans 15 residues. CDR1 is DFQATT, CDR2 SNEGSKA, per germline (reference sequence). In TCRdb, the RT-PCR reads were re-called with MiXCR into one record per CDR3 protein. The data hold hundreds of thousands of distinct CDR3 sequences, with about 11% observed a single time. Study results and limitations: Authors suggested each seasonal flu vaccination may recruit only limited numbers of new T cells.

This same sample was also part of a study on T cells expressing NK-cell markers. That work adds: Libraries used 5'RACE template switching adding universal primer site and UMIs. Sorted CD3+CD56+NKG2C+, CD3+CD56+NKG2C- and CD3+CD56-NKG2C+ T cells supplied TCR beta repertoires. These clonotypes, the leaders elsewhere, also led the CD3+CD56-NKG2C+ fraction in a handful of donors. Certain NKG2C+ T cell clones were expanded, and their HCMV specificity remained unclear.

This TCR derives from a man in his fifties or sixties who received an inactivated influenza vaccine. This specimen was PBMCs from blood, taken on the day of vaccination. The V call is TRBV20-1, the J call TRBJ2-3, with 9 bases fitting TRBD2. The CDR3 protein is CSARPAGGPPDTQYF. In nucleotides, the CDR3 is TGCAGTGCTAGACCGGCGGGAGGGCCGCCAGATACGCAGTATTTT.